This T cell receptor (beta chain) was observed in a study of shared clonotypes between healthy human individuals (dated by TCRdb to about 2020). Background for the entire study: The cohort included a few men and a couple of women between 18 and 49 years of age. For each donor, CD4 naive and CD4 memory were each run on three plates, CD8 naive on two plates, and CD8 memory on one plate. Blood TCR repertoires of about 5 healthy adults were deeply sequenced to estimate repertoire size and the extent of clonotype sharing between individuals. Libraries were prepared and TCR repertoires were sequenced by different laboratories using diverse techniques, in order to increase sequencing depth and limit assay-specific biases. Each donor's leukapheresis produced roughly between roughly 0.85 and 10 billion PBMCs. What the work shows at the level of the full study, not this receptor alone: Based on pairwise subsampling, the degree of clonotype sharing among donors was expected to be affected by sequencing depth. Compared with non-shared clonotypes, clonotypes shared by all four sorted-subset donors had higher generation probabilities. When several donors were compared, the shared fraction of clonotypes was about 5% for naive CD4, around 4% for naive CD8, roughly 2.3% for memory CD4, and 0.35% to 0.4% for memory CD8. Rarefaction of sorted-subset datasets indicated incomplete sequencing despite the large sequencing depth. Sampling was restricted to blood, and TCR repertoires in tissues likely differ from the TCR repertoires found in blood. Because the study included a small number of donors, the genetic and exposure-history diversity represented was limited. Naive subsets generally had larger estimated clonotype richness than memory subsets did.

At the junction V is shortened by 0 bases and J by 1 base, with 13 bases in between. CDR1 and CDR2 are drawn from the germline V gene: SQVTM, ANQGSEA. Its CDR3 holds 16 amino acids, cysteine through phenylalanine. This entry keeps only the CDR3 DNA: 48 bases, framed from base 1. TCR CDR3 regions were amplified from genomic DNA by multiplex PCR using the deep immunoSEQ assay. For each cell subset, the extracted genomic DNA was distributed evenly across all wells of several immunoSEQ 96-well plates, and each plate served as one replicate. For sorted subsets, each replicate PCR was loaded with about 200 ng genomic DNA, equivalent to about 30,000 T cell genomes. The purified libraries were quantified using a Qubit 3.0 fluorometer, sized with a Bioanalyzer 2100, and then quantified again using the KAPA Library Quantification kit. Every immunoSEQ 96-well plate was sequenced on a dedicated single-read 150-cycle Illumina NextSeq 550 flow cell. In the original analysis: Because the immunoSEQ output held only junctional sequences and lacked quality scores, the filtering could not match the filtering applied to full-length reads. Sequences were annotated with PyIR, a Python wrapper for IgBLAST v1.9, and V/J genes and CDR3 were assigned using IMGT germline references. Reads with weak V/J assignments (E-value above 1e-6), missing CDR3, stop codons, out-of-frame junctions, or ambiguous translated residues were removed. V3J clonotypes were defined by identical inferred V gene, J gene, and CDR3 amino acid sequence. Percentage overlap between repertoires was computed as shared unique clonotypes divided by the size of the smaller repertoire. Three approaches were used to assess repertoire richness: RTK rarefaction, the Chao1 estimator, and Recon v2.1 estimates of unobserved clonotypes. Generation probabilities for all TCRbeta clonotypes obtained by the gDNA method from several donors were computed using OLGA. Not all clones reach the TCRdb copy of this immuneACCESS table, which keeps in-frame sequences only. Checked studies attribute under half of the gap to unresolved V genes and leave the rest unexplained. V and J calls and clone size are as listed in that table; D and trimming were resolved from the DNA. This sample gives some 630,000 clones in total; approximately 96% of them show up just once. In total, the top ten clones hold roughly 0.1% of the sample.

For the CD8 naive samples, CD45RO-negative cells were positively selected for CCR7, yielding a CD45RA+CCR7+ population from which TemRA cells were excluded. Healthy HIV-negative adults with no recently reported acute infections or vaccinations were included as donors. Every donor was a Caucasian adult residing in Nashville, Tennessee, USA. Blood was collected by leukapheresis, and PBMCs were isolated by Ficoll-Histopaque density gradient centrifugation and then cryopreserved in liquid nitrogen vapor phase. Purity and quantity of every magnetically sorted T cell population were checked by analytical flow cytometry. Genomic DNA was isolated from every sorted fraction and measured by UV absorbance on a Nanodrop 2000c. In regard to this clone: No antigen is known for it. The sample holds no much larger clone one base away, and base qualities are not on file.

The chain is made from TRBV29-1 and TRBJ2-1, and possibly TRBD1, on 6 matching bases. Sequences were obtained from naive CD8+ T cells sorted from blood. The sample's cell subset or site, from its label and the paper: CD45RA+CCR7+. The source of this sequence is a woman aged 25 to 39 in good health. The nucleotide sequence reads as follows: TGCAGCGTTGAAGATCTTAGGACAGAATCCTACAATGAGCAGTTCTTC. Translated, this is CSVEDLRTESYNEQFF.